What follows is one T cell receptor beta chain and its context. Using immunoSEQ multiplex PCR, the repertoire was profiled, and TCRdb retains in-frame clones only, with some absent. The sample has a few hundred thousand clones; over 75% are singletons. These data belong to a study of blood T cell repertoires in COVID-19. V dropped 4 bases and J dropped 7; count of bases not matched to a gene: 7. This CDR3 is built from 13 residues. The germline V gene has CDR1 SGDLS and CDR2 YYNGEE. During active infection, Seattle patients enrolled and were then monitored through disease. V usage is TRBV9 and J usage is TRBJ1-2, with 7 bases lining up with TRBD1. Material for sequencing was peripheral blood. The receptor was derived from a man aged 45-65 years with COVID-19, enrolled during active disease. The CDR3 coding sequence is TGTGCCAGCAGCACCAGACAGGGATCTGGCTACACCTTC. Its protein product is CASSTRQGSGYTF. The variable domain in full, completed from reference TRBV9 and TRBJ1-2, reads DSGVTQTPKHLITATGQRVTLRCSPRSGDLSVYWYQQSLDQGLQFLIQYYNGEERAKGNILERFSAQQFPDLHSELNLSSLELGDSALYFCASSTRQGSGYTFGSGTRLTVV.